A single sample is the source of the 19 T cell receptor beta chains below, sequenced in a study of spatial heterogeneity in lung cancer. Time point reported: sample taken at primary tumor resection. Tumor, nontumor lung or frozen PBMC supplied whole RNA, sequenced without sorting. Each CDR3 protein gets one entry after TCRdb re-called the 5' RACE reads with MiXCR. The sample shows some 52,000 distinct CDR3 sequences, less than 9% of them seen only once. The sample was PBMCs, taken at surgery. The receptors were gathered from a female donor with early-stage non-small cell lung cancer.

The chain couples TRBV28 to TRBJ1-5; D is possibly TRBD1 (5 bases). The CDR3 length is 15 residues. The ends were cut back, 4 bases at V and 3 bases at J, with 13 bases in the middle. In germline, CDR1 is MDHEN, CDR2 SYDVKM. The CDR3 here is CASSSGGTVNQPQHF. In nucleotides, the CDR3 is TGTGCCAGCAGTTCGGGAGGGACCGTCAATCAGCCCCAGCATTTT.

This clonotype was seen a few times. The V gene is TRBV5-1, the J gene TRBJ2-3; unclear D gene. The CDR3 has 15 residues. CDR1 SGHRS and CDR2 YFSETQ come from the germline V gene. With 4 bases removed from V and 0 bases from J, the gap between germline ends came to 12 bases. The CDR3, as DNA: TGCGCCAGCAGCCCGCAGAAAGTTAGCACAGATACGCAGTATTTT. This gives the protein CASSPQKVSTDTQYF.

Many counts were recorded for this clonotype. The J gene is TRBJ1-1, the V gene TRBV6-5; 8 nucleotides match TRBD1. The CDR3 totals 14 residues. Germline assignment: CDR1 MNHEY and CDR2 SVGAGI. After removal of 6 bases from V and 1 base from J, the junction contained 4 bases not matched to a gene. CDR3 in amino acids: CASRRQGRNTEAFF. The DNA for the CDR3 is TGTGCCAGCAGGAGACAGGGGAGGAACACTGAAGCTTTCTTT.

This clonotype showed up many times. The CDR3 region has the DNA TGTGCCAGCAGCCGGCAGACAGGGCGCGAGCAGTACTTC. Encoded protein: CASSRQTGREQYF. V gene TRBV3-1 combines with J gene TRBJ2-7; TRBD1 matches 7 bases. CDR3 length: 13 amino acids. V shed 4 bases, J shed 6 bases, and the junction held 6 bases outside the gene matches. Germline CDR1 is LGHDT and CDR2 is YNNKEL (reference sequence).

This clonotype has at least ten counts. The chain is built from TRBV18 and TRBJ2-7; 8 nucleotides match TRBD1. Germline values: CDR1 KGHSH, CDR2 LQKENI. J lost 6 bases, V lost 5 bases, and 6 bases had no gene match. This CDR3 spans 13 amino acids. CDR3 residues: CASSSTTGGEQYF. The CDR3, as DNA: TGTGCCAGCTCATCTACCACAGGGGGCGAGCAGTACTTC.

The table lists this clonotype with a few counts. The chain carries TRBV4-2 and TRBJ2-1; 9 bases line up with TRBD2. Germline CDR1 is LGHNA and CDR2 is YNFKEQ. The V gene end was trimmed by 0 bases and the J gene end by 10 bases; junction bases not matched to a gene: 10. The CDR3 runs 16 residues. The CDR3 nucleotides are TGTGCCAGCAGCCAAGATCCGGCGGGGGGGCGAGAGGAGCAGTTCTTC. It codes for CASSQDPAGGREEQFF.

The V gene is TRBV7-9, the J gene TRBJ2-5; maybe TRBD2 (5 bases). The germline V gene has CDR1 SEHNR and CDR2 FQNEAQ (reference sequence). The CDR3 consists of 15 residues. The germline V and J ends were trimmed by 3 bases and 5 bases, with 16 bases remaining between them. The CDR3 reads CASSFYSGRGETQYF. CDR3 DNA: TGTGCCAGCAGCTTTTATTCTGGCCGAGGGGAGACCCAGTACTTC. Looking up the rest from reference TRBV7-9 and TRBJ2-5 gives the full variable domain: DTGVSQNPRHKITKRGQNVTFRCDPISEHNRLYWYRQTLGQGPEFLTYFQNEAQLEKSRLLSDRFSAERPKGSFSTLEIQRTEQGDSAMYLCASSFYSGRGETQYFGPGTRLLVL.

In its sample, this clonotype was seen many times. V usage is TRBV12-3 or TRBV12-4 and J usage is TRBJ1-6, with no clear D. V lost 5 bases, J lost 9 bases, and 14 bases lay in between. CDR3 length equals 14 residues. This CDR3 is CASSDTANGSPLHF. DNA of the CDR3: TGTGCCAGCAGTGATACAGCGAACGGTTCACCCCTCCACTTT.

This clonotype was picked up many times. The chain carries TRBV6-4 and TRBJ2-2, with 9 bases matching TRBD1. This CDR3 is 15 amino acids long. The junction had 5 bases not matched to a gene; V was cut back by 6 bases and J by 3 bases. Looked up from germline, CDR1 is MRHNA and CDR2 is SNTAGT. In nucleotides, the CDR3 is TGTGCCAGCAGCCCCGGGACAGGGTACACCGGGGAGCTGTTTTTT. It codes for CASSPGTGYTGELFF.

This clonotype came up many times. The chain employs TRBV2 and TRBJ2-1; a weak D match, TRBD2 (5 bases). V gave up 6 bases and J gave up 7 bases, with 10 bases separating them. The germline gives CDR1 SNHLY, CDR2 FYNNEI. This CDR3 region has 12 residues. The CDR3 DNA reads as TGTGCCAGCAGCCCGGACTGGAATGAGCAGTTCTTC. This translates into CASSPDWNEQFF.

This clonotype has ten or more counts. This chain connects TRBV2 to TRBJ2-3, with D hard to call. This CDR3 comprises 13 residues. Germline CDR1 SNHLY, CDR2 FYNNEI. Trimming pared 7 bases from V and 3 bases from J, leaving 11 bases between. The CDR3 DNA sequence: TGTGCCAGCATCCCAGCGACGACAGATACGCAGTATTTT. Translating it yields CASIPATTDTQYF.

The sample holds many counts of this clonotype. V gene TRBV5-1 combines with J gene TRBJ1-1; weak D call: TRBD1 (6 bases). Germline CDR1 reads SGHRS; CDR2 reads YFSETQ. V was trimmed by 4 bases and J by 4 bases, leaving 20 bases between them. This CDR3 is 16 amino acids long. The chain's CDR3 is CASSPFVGGGGTEAFF. For the CDR3, the DNA is TGCGCCAGCAGCCCCTTTGTGGGGGGAGGGGGCACTGAAGCTTTCTTT. Supplemented by reference TRBV5-1 and TRBJ1-1, the full variable domain reads KAGVTQTPRYLIKTRGQQVTLSCSPISGHRSVSWYQQTPGQGLQFLFEYFSETQRNKGNFPGRFSGRQFSNSRSEMNVSTLELGDSALYLCASSPFVGGGGTEAFFGQGTRLTVV.

This clonotype was detected a few times. The chain combines TRBV6-5 with TRBJ2-7, with TRBD2 as a possible D gene (5 bases). V lost 0 bases to trimming and J lost 4 bases, with 10 bases between them. This CDR3 has 14 residues. The germline gives CDR1 MNHEY, CDR2 SVGAGI. Written as DNA, the CDR3 is TGTGCCAGCAGTTACTCGTCGGGGTGGTACGAGCAGTACTTC. It specifies CASSYSSGWYEQYF.

This clonotype was seen repeatedly, ten times or more. This chain links TRBV2 with TRBJ2-5; D remains ambiguous. Trimming cost V 3 bases and J 2 bases, with 7 bases left between them. Germline V gene data show CDR1 as SNHLY and CDR2 as FYNNEI. The CDR3 spans 13 residues. The CDR3 reads CASSDGVQETQYF. Here the CDR3 DNA reads TGTGCCAGCAGTGACGGTGTTCAAGAGACCCAGTACTTC.

This clonotype has only a few counts. The rearrangement joins TRBV6-5 to TRBJ2-7; D gene uncertain. The CDR3 runs 13 residues. Trimming left V 7 bases short and J 0 bases short, with 10 bases between. Germline V gives CDR1 MNHEY, CDR2 SVGAGI. The CDR3 loop is CASNRINSYEQYF. In DNA, the CDR3 is TGTGCCAGCAACCGCATTAACTCCTACGAGCAGTACTTC.

This clonotype was seen at least ten times. This chain connects TRBV29-1 to TRBJ2-1, with TRBD2 matching 7 bases. Germline lookup yields CDR1 SQVTM and CDR2 ANQGSEA. V was clipped by 4 bases and J by 4 bases; unmatched bases: 1. This CDR3 region has 12 residues. The CDR3 is CSVGGGYNEQFF. In DNA form, the CDR3 reads TGCAGCGTTGGGGGGGGATACAATGAGCAGTTCTTC.

The rearrangement links TRBV9 to TRBJ1-5; unclear D gene. The CDR3 totals 14 residues. V lost 0 bases and J lost 6, with 10 bases in between. CDR1 is SGDLS and CDR2 is YYNGEE in the germline V gene. The CDR3 protein is CASSVGEGLQPQHF. DNA for the CDR3: TGTGCCAGCAGCGTAGGGGAGGGCCTTCAGCCCCAGCATTTT.

The genes are TRBV7-2 and TRBJ2-3; 7 bases align to TRBD1. The J segment lost 5 bases and the V segment lost 3 bases, leaving 11 bases of the junction unmatched. The CDR3 runs 16 residues. Germline V gene lookup returns CDR1 SGHTA and CDR2 FQGNSA. In DNA, the CDR3 is TGTGCCAGCAGCTTTGGCGACAGGGTAAGAGGAGATACGCAGTATTTT. Its translation: CASSFGDRVRGDTQYF.

This clonotype occurred many times. This chain connects TRBV7-6 to TRBJ2-2, with 7 bases fitting TRBD2. Germline CDR1 and CDR2: SGHVS and FNYEAQ. J lost 0 bases, V lost 5 bases, and 0 bases had no gene match. The CDR3 contains 14 residues. Here the CDR3 reads CASSGRANTGELFF. In nucleotides, the CDR3 is TGTGCCAGCAGCGGGAGGGCGAACACCGGGGAGCTGTTTTTT.